These T cell receptor beta chains were read from a single sample in a study of T cell responses to AZD1222 COVID-19 vaccine. Clones were sequenced by immunoSEQ multiplex PCR, and TCRdb holds only the in-frame ones, with some missing. Of some 64,000 clones listed, 75% to 95% are singletons. The specimen was peripheral blood, collected 28 days after the second dose of the MenACWY control vaccine. The receptors come from an adult who received the MenACWY meningococcal vaccine as a control. The CDR3 runs from the conserved cysteine through the conserved F or W. D genes are given only for firm matches. A clone size is listed for some rows: how often the clone was seen (once, few, many), or a class if it is expanded.

TRBV2	TRBJ2-1	-	-	CASIAPSGTEQFF	TGTGCCAGCATTGCCCCCTCGGGCACTGAGCAGTTCTTC
TRBV7-8	TRBJ2-5	-	-	CASSFTEKRETQYF	TGTGCCAGCAGCTTTACGGAAAAGCGGGAGACCCAGTACTTC
TRBV6-1	TRBJ1-4	-	-	CASGEFETGRRGKLFF	TGTGCCAGCGGTGAGTTTGAGACAGGCCGCAGAGGGAAACTGTTTTTT
TRBV24-1	TRBJ1-2	-	-	CATEEPGMGGYTF	TGTGCCACCGAAGAACCAGGGATGGGCGGCTACACCTTC
TRBV30	TRBJ1-6	-	-	CAWKIGWGSPLHF	TGTGCCTGGAAGATAGGGTGGGGTTCACCCCTCCACTTT
TRBV19	TRBJ1-3	once	-	CASSLTPGVGNTIYF	TGTGCCAGTAGTCTAACTCCAGGGGTAGGAAACACCATATATTTT
TRBV11-2	TRBJ2-2	-	-	CASSLGGTAGELFF	TGTGCCAGCAGCTTAGGCGGGACGGCCGGGGAGCTGTTTTTT
TRBV5-1	TRBJ1-1	-	-	CASSLSGAEAFF	TGCGCCAGCAGCTTGTCCGGGGCTGAAGCTTTCTTT
TRBV30	TRBJ2-5	few	TRBD2	CAFGTSGSGETQYF	TGTGCCTTTGGGACTAGCGGGAGCGGCGAGACCCAGTACTTC
TRBV11-3	TRBJ2-7	-	-	CASSLDQGEQYF	TGTGCCAGCAGCTTAGATCAAGGCGAGCAGTACTTC
TRBV2	TRBJ1-2	once	-	CASSDPGVEGYTF	TGTGCCAGCAGTGATCCGGGGGTAGAGGGCTACACCTTC
TRBV7-8	TRBJ1-2	-	TRBD1	CASSSNDDRVDGYTF	TGTGCCAGCAGCTCTAACGATGACAGGGTGGATGGCTACACCTTC
TRBV28	TRBJ1-2	-	-	CASSLFGGNYGYTF	TGTGCCAGCAGTTTATTTGGAGGGAACTATGGCTACACCTTC
TRBV3-1/TRBV3-2	TRBJ1-2	-	TRBD1	CASSRQGRGYGYTF	TGTGCCAGCAGTCGACAGGGGAGGGGGTATGGCTACACCTTC
TRBV6-1	TRBJ1-1	-	TRBD1	CASREGTGGTEAFF	TGTGCCAGCAGGGAAGGGACAGGGGGCACTGAAGCTTTCTTT
TRBV19	TRBJ1-2	-	TRBD1	CASGLQGLGDYGYTF	TGTGCCAGTGGATTACAGGGGTTGGGGGACTATGGCTACACCTTC
TRBV7-2	TRBJ1-1	-	TRBD1	CASSFTGGATAEAFF	TGTGCCAGCAGCTTTACAGGGGGAGCTACGGCTGAAGCTTTCTTT
TRBV7-9	TRBJ2-5	-	-	CASSLGTGGETQYF	TGTGCCAGCAGCTTAGGGACCGGCGGTGAGACCCAGTACTTC
TRBV24-1	TRBJ1-5	-	-	CATSPGQYSNQPQHF	TGTGCCACCTCGCCCGGCCAGTATAGCAATCAGCCCCAGCATTTT
TRBV30	TRBJ1-5	-	TRBD1	CAWSPGTGFPPQHF	TGTGCCTGGAGTCCGGGGACAGGGTTCCCGCCCCAGCATTTT
TRBV19	TRBJ2-4	-	-	CASRQSRGLAKNIQYF	TGTGCCAGTAGACAGAGCAGAGGACTAGCCAAAAACATTCAGTACTTC
TRBV10-2	TRBJ2-5	-	-	CASGGETQYF	TGCGCCTCTGGGGGAGAGACCCAGTACTTC
TRBV27	TRBJ2-7	-	TRBD1	CASSSQGASYEQYF	TGTGCCAGCAGTTCGCAGGGGGCCTCTTACGAGCAGTACTTC
TRBV4-3	TRBJ2-3	-	-	CASSQAGPDTQYF	TGCGCCAGCAGCCAAGCCGGTCCAGATACGCAGTATTTT
TRBV23-1	TRBJ1-3	-	-	CASSQRFIAWGNTIYF	TGCGCCAGCAGTCAAAGGTTCATCGCGTGGGGAAACACCATATATTTT
TRBV11-2	TRBJ1-4	-	-	CATGGPEEKLFF	TGTGCCACCGGGGGGCCCGAGGAAAAACTGTTTTTT
TRBV28	TRBJ2-1	-	TRBD1	CASSGQVDEQFF	TGTGCCAGCAGCGGACAGGTGGATGAGCAGTTCTTC
TRBV5-1	TRBJ1-2	-	TRBD1	CASSLAAGGGYGYTF	TGCGCCAGCAGCTTGGCGGCAGGGGGAGGTTATGGCTACACCTTC
TRBV9	TRBJ2-7	few	TRBD1	CASSVAGTGIEQYF	TGTGCCAGCAGCGTAGCCGGGACAGGGATCGAGCAGTACTTC
TRBV5-5	TRBJ1-1	-	-	CASSRRGADPSTEAFF	TGTGCCAGCAGCCGACGGGGGGCTGACCCCAGCACTGAAGCTTTCTTT
TRBV6-1	TRBJ1-5	-	-	CASSEGRGNQPQHF	TGTGCCAGCAGTGAAGGGCGGGGAAATCAGCCCCAGCATTTT
TRBV12-3/TRBV12-4	TRBJ1-4	-	-	CASSLGEKLFF	TGTGCCAGCAGTTTAGGGGAAAAACTGTTTTTT
TRBV7-2	TRBJ2-3	-	-	CASSIGGGLHTQYF	TGTGCCAGCTCCATAGGGGGGGGACTCCATACGCAGTATTTT
TRBV12-2	TRBJ1-6	once	-	CASRSFSWGTPPLNSPLHF	TGTGCAAGTCGCTCCTTCTCCTGGGGTACCCCCCCCCTAAATTCACCCCTCCACTTT
TRBV6-5	TRBJ1-2	-	TRBD1	CASTRGFYGYTF	TGTGCCAGCACCAGGGGGTTCTATGGCTACACCTTC
TRBV6-6	TRBJ1-4	-	TRBD1	CASRLDRDRGKLFF	TGTGCCAGCAGACTCGACAGGGACCGGGGAAAACTGTTTTTT
TRBV9	TRBJ1-1	-	-	CASSPSGSEAFF	TGTGCCAGCAGCCCATCGGGGAGTGAAGCTTTCTTT
TRBV5-6	TRBJ1-5	once	-	CASSRWFSNQPQHF	TGTGCCAGCAGCAGATGGTTTAGCAATCAGCCCCAGCATTTT
TRBV7-2	TRBJ1-2	-	-	CASSLGIYGYTF	TGTGCCAGCAGCCTCGGGATCTATGGCTACACCTTC
TRBV12-3/TRBV12-4	TRBJ2-2	-	-	CASRQGVTGELFF	TGTGCCAGCAGGCAGGGAGTCACCGGGGAGCTGTTTTTT
TRBV6-1	TRBJ2-1	once	TRBD2	CASSDLWRERYNEQFF	TGTGCCAGCAGTGATTTATGGCGGGAGAGATACAATGAGCAGTTCTTC
TRBV5-1	TRBJ2-2	-	TRBD2	CASSPGGAKRDGELFF	TGCGCCAGCAGCCCCGGGGGGGCAAAAAGGGACGGGGAGCTGTTTTTT
TRBV4-1	TRBJ2-1	-	-	CASSHGSEQFF	TGCGCCAGCAGCCATGGTAGTGAGCAGTTCTTC
TRBV12-3/TRBV12-4	TRBJ1-1	few	-	CASSSQRNTEAFF	TGTGCCAGCAGTTCACAGCGGAACACTGAAGCTTTCTTT